One and the same sample provided the 24 T cell receptor beta chains below, sequenced in a study of blood T cell repertoires in COVID-19. TCRdb keeps only in-frame clones here, not all; method: immunoSEQ multiplex PCR. This sample yields nearly 200,000 clones, of which roughly four fifths are seen a single time; 7.5% belongs to the top ten. The sequencing input was PBMCs or T cells enriched from blood (not recorded which). All receptors come from a man aged 40-49 years who had recovered from COVID-19.

This clone was found many times. This chain uses TRBV20-1 with TRBJ1-1; D not certain. The CDR3 has 11 residues. Germline V gene sequence: CDR1 DFQATT, CDR2 SNEGSKA (reference sequence). Trimming removed 7 bases at V and 2 bases at J, with 8 bases between. CDR3 region: CSVNSNTEAFF. CDR3 nucleotide sequence: TGCAGTGTTAACAGTAACACTGAAGCTTTCTTT.

The chain carries TRBV7-8 and TRBJ1-4; D gene unclear. Germline CDR1 SGHVS, CDR2 FQNEAQ. This CDR3 has 15 amino acids. Trimming shortened V by 4 bases and J by 0 bases, and 9 bases separated the two germline ends. The CDR3 protein is CASSSAGATNEKLFF. The CDR3 coding sequence is TGTGCCAGCAGCTCGGCGGGTGCAACTAATGAAAAACTGTTTTTT.

The chain combines TRBV30 with TRBJ2-5, with 7 positions matching TRBD2. The CDR3 totals 15 residues. V trimming: 3 bases; J trimming: 2 bases; junction bases outside the gene matches: 9. The germline V gene has CDR1 GTSNPN and CDR2 SVGIG (reference sequence). The CDR3 region has the DNA TGTGCCTGGAGAGGAGGACTAGGCATTCAAGAGACCCAGTACTTC. Translating gives CAWRGGLGIQETQYF.

The chain links TRBV30 to TRBJ1-1; the D gene is possibly TRBD1 (6 bases). This CDR3 comprises 13 residues. V was clipped by 1 base and J by 4 bases, with 10 bases between them. Germline loops: CDR1 GTSNPN, CDR2 SVGIG (reference sequence). CDR3 residues: CAWSGQGLTEAFF. In DNA form, the CDR3 reads TGTGCCTGGAGTGGTCAGGGGCTCACTGAAGCTTTCTTT. The entire variable domain, with the rest obtained from reference TRBV30 and TRBJ1-1, is as follows: SQTIHQWPATLVQPVGSPLSLECTVEGTSNPNLYWYRQAAGRGLQLLFYSVGIGQISSEVPQNLSASRPQDRQFILSSKKLLLSDSGFYLCAWSGQGLTEAFFGQGTRLTVV.

The CDR3 protein is CASSIGEGTEKLFF. The CDR3 coding sequence is TGCGCCAGCAGCATCGGAGAGGGAACTGAAAAACTGTTTTTT. The chain employs TRBV4-1 and TRBJ1-4; D unresolved. The germline gives CDR1 MGHRA, CDR2 YSYEKL. V was pared by 5 bases and J by 7 bases, with 14 bases between. The CDR3 has 14 amino acids.

This rearrangement joins TRBV7-8 to TRBJ1-3; D is unclear. CDR1 is SGHVS, CDR2 FQNEAQ, per germline. V lost 0 bases to trimming and J lost 1 base, with 10 bases between them. CDR3 length equals 16 residues. The CDR3 DNA follows: TGTGCCAGCAGCTTAGCGGCGGGAGGGTCTGGAAACACCATATATTTT. Residues: CASSLAAGGSGNTIYF.

The rearrangement uses TRBV7-3 and TRBJ1-1; D gene ambiguous. CDR3 length: 13 residues. The germline gives CDR1 SGHTA, CDR2 FQGTGA. The V and J ends lost 5 bases and 0 bases respectively, with 7 bases between them. CDR3: CASSNSMNTEAFF. The CDR3 coding sequence is TGTGCCAGCAGCAACTCGATGAACACTGAAGCTTTCTTT.

The chain links TRBV5-1 to TRBJ1-2; 11 bases map to TRBD1. V lost 4 bases and J lost 10; bases outside the gene matches: 3. The CDR3 is 12 residues long. Per germline, CDR1 SGHRS and CDR2 YFSETQ. The DNA of the CDR3 is TGCGCCAGCAGCCCGGGACAGGGGGACTACACCTTC. Its protein product is CASSPGQGDYTF.

V gene TRBV14 combines with J gene TRBJ2-5; TRBD2 agrees at 12 bases. Losses at the gene ends were 4 bases for V and 14 bases for J; bases not matched to a gene: 8. Germline CDR1 SGHDN, CDR2 FVKESK. The CDR3 loop spans 13 amino acids. CDR3 residues: CASSPGTSGPSYF. CDR3 bases: TGTGCCAGCAGCCCTGGGACTAGCGGGCCCTCTTACTTC.

V and J are TRBV30 and TRBJ2-3; no clear D. The CDR3 length is 14 residues. Germline V CDR1 and CDR2: GTSNPN, SVGIG (reference sequence). Trimming pared 7 bases from V and 1 base from J, leaving 15 bases between. Here the CDR3 DNA reads TGTGCCTTCACTTGGAGCGCACGCACAGATACGCAGTATTTT. Its protein is CAFTWSARTDTQYF.

The chain couples TRBV11-2 to TRBJ2-3; possibly TRBD1 for D (6 bases). V lost 6 bases and J 6 bases, leaving 25 bases between the germline ends. CDR1 is SGHAT and CDR2 is FQNNGV in the germline V gene. The CDR3 is 17 amino acids. CDR3 DNA sequence: TGTGCCAGCAGTCCGAACCGGGGTTCAGGGGTTCAGGATACGCAGTATTTT. As protein: CASSPNRGSGVQDTQYF.

CDR3 DNA: TGTGCCAGCAGTGGCCGGGACAGGGGGAACACTGAAGCTTTCTTT. This sequence encodes CASSGRDRGNTEAFF. The chain employs TRBV27 and TRBJ1-1, with 10 positions matching TRBD1. This CDR3 comprises 15 residues. The germline CDR1 and CDR2 sequences are MNHEY and SMNVEV (reference sequence). Trimming at V came to 5 bases and at J to 1 base, leaving 4 bases not matched to a gene.

V usage is TRBV6-5 and J usage is TRBJ2-2; perhaps TRBD1 as D (6 bases). The CDR3 covers 15 residues. Germline CDR1 and CDR2: MNHEY and SVGAGI. V gave up 6 bases and J gave up 5 bases, with 16 bases separating them. CDR3 bases: TGTGCCAGCAGCCCCGAAATTAGGGGGACCGGGGAGCTGTTTTTT. This translates into CASSPEIRGTGELFF.

J is TRBJ1-2 and V is TRBV3-1 (or the pseudogene TRBV3-2); a weak D match, TRBD1 (5 bases). Deletions cut 4 bases from V and 3 bases from J, with 12 bases between. CDR3 length: 14 residues. Germline V CDR1 and CDR2: LGHDT, YNNKEL (reference sequence). The chain's CDR3 is CASSRSGGYYGYTF. CDR3 coding DNA: TGTGCCAGCAGCCGTTCCGGGGGGTACTATGGCTACACCTTC.

This CDR3 reads CASSPAGEETQYF. As DNA, the CDR3 is TGCGCCAGCAGCCCGGCAGGGGAAGAGACCCAGTACTTC. This chain uses TRBV5-1 with TRBJ2-5, with a possible D match to TRBD1 (6 bases). Trimming stripped 4 bases from V and 3 bases from J, with 10 bases between. Per germline, CDR1 SGHRS and CDR2 YFSETQ. The CDR3 spans 13 residues. Full variable domain (outside the CDR3, taken from reference TRBV5-1 and TRBJ2-5): KAGVTQTPRYLIKTRGQQVTLSCSPISGHRSVSWYQQTPGQGLQFLFEYFSETQRNKGNFPGRFSGRQFSNSRSEMNVSTLELGDSALYLCASSPAGEETQYFGPGTRLLVL.

The chain employs TRBV5-4 and TRBJ1-4; D might be TRBD1 (6 bases). V lost 1 base, J lost 4 bases, and 8 bases lay in between. Germline lookup yields CDR1 SGHNT and CDR2 YYREEE (reference sequence). The CDR3 extends over 14 amino acids. The DNA for the CDR3 is TGTGCCAGCAGCTTGACAGGGAGTAATGAAAAACTGTTTTTT. This sequence encodes CASSLTGSNEKLFF. The full variable domain, rest sourced from reference TRBV5-4 and TRBJ1-4, is ETGVTQSPTHLIKTRGQQVTLRCSSQSGHNTVSWYQQALGQGPQFIFQYYREEENGRGNFPPRFSGLQFPNYSSELNVNALELDDSALYLCASSLTGSNEKLFFGSGTQLSVL.

This rearrangement joins TRBV6-6 to TRBJ2-5, with 11 bases fitting TRBD2. This CDR3 spans 16 amino acids. Germline-derived CDR1 and CDR2 are MNHNY and SVGAGI (reference sequence). After removal of 2 bases from V and 1 base from J, the junction contained 3 bases not matched to a gene. The CDR3 is CASSYGLAGGQETQYF. As DNA, the CDR3 is TGTGCCAGCAGTTACGGGCTAGCGGGGGGCCAAGAGACCCAGTACTTC.

In its sample, this clone was seen once. The chain uses TRBV6-1 and TRBJ1-6; D gene ambiguous. CDR1 and CDR2 (germline): MNHNS, SASEGT. Between the trimmed V and J ends, which lost 1 base and 7 bases, there was a span of 14 bases. The CDR3 totals 16 residues. DNA for the CDR3: TGTGCCAGCAGTGAAGTGGGCCGGTGGGTGAATTCACCCCTCCACTTT. Translation: CASSEVGRWVNSPLHF.

This chain uses TRBV5-1 with TRBJ2-7; TRBD1 might be the D (7 bases). CDR1 and CDR2 from the germline V gene are SGHRS and YFSETQ. V dropped 7 bases and J dropped 3 bases, with 17 bases sitting between them. The CDR3 is made up of 14 amino acids. CDR3 DNA sequence: TGCGCCAGCGGGGTGGCAGGGGGAGGCTACGAGCAGTACTTC. It translates to CASGVAGGGYEQYF.

The chain is built from TRBV28 and TRBJ1-1, with D tentatively TRBD1 (5 bases). Germline V gene data show CDR1 as MDHEN and CDR2 as SYDVKM. The CDR3 covers 12 residues. The ends were cut back, 6 bases at V and 8 bases at J, with 13 bases in the middle. The CDR3 nucleotides are TGTGCCAGCAGGAGACAGAGCCTAGAAGCTTTCTTT. It encodes CASRRQSLEAFF.

This chain joins TRBV6-5 and TRBJ2-7; 8 bases fit TRBD2. Germline CDR1 reads MNHEY; CDR2 reads SVGAGI. The V gene end was trimmed by 2 bases and the J gene end by 3 bases; junction bases not matched to a gene: 3. This CDR3 has 14 residues. The CDR3 sequence is CASSYAGGGYEQYF. CDR3 bases: TGTGCCAGCAGTTACGCGGGAGGAGGCTACGAGCAGTACTTC.

Points on this clone: At one end the junction does not follow the germline gene, possibly because of a read error. The J gene is TRBJ2-5, the V gene TRBV7-7; D perhaps matches TRBD1 (5 bases). The germline gives CDR1 SSHAT, CDR2 FNYEAQ (reference sequence). The CDR3 loop spans 12 amino acids. In DNA form, the CDR3 reads TGTGCTAGCAGCCCAGGGTTTCAGACCCAGTACTTC. It specifies CASSPGFQTQYF.

This rearrangement joins TRBV15 to TRBJ1-2, with 7 bases matching TRBD1. The CDR3 is 14 residues long. V trimming: 4 bases; J trimming: 5 bases; junction bases outside the gene matches: 7. Germline CDR1 reads LNHNV; CDR2 reads YYDKDF (reference sequence). CDR3 residues: CATSTEQGKYGYTF. The CDR3 coding sequence is TGTGCCACCAGCACCGAACAGGGGAAGTATGGCTACACCTTC.

The chain recombines TRBV10-3 with TRBJ2-3, with TRBD2 matching over 10 bases. This CDR3 comprises 15 residues. The V gene end was trimmed by 11 bases and the J gene end by 6 bases; junction bases not matched to a gene: 14. CDR1 is ENHRY, CDR2 SYGVKD, per germline. CDR3 residues: CAVDRSGGARDTQYF. The CDR3 DNA sequence: TGTGCCGTCGATCGAAGCGGGGGGGCCCGGGATACGCAGTATTTT.